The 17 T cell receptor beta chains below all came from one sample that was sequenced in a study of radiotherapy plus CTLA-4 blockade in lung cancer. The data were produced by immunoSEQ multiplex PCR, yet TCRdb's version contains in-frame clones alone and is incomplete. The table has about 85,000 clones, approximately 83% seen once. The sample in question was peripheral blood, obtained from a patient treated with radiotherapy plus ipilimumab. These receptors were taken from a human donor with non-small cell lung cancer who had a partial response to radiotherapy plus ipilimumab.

The CDR3 is CASSRAGENSNQPQHF. CDR3 bases: TGTGCCAGCAGTCGAGCGGGGGAGAACAGCAATCAGCCCCAGCATTTT. The genes are TRBV5-6 and TRBJ1-5; tentative D call: TRBD1 (5 bases). Germline-derived CDR1 and CDR2 are SGHDT and YYEEEE. This CDR3 comprises 16 residues. V was shortened by 5 bases and J by 1 base, with 16 bases between the two germline ends.

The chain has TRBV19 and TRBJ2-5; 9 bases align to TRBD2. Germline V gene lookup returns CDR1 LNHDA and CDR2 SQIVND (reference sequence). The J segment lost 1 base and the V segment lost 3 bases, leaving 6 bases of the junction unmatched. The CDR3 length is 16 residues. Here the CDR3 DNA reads TGTGCCAGTAGTATCCCGACTAGCGGATTCCAAGAGACCCAGTACTTC. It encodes CASSIPTSGFQETQYF.

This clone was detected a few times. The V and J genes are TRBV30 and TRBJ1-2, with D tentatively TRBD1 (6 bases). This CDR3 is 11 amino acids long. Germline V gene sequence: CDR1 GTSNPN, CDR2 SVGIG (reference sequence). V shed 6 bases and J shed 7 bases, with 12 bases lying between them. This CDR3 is CACRGYRGYTF. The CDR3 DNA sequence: TGTGCCTGCAGGGGATACCGTGGCTACACCTTC.

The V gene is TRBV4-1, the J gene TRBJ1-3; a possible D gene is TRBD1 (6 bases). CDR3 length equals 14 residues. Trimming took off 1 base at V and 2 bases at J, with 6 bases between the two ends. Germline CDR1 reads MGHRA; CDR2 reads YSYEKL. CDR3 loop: CASSQAGAGNTIYF. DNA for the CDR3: TGCGCCAGCAGCCAAGCAGGGGCTGGAAACACCATATATTTT.

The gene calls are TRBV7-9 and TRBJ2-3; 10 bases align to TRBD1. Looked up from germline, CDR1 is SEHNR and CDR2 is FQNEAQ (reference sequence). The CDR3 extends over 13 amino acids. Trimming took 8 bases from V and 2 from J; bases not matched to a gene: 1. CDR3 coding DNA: TGTGCCAGCCGACAGGGGGCCACAGATACGCAGTATTTT. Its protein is CASRQGATDTQYF.

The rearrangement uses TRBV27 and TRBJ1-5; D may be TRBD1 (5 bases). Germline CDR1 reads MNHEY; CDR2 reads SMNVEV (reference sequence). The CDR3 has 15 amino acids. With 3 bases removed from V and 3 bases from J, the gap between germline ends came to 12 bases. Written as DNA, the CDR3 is TGTGCCAGCAGTTTGGGGCTCGGGTTCAATCAGCCCCAGCATTTT. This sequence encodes CASSLGLGFNQPQHF.

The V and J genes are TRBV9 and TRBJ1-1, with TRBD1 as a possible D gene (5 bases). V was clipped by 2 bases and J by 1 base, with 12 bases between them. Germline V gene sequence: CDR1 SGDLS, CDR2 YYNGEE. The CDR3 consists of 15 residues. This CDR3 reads CASSVHGGENTEAFF. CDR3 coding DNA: TGTGCCAGCAGCGTCCACGGGGGGGAGAACACTGAAGCTTTCTTT.

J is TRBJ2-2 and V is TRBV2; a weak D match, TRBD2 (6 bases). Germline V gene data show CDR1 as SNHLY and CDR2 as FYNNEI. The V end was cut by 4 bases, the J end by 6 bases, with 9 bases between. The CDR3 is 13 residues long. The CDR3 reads CASSVGGAGELFF. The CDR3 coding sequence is TGTGCCAGCAGTGTTGGAGGGGCCGGGGAGCTGTTTTTT.

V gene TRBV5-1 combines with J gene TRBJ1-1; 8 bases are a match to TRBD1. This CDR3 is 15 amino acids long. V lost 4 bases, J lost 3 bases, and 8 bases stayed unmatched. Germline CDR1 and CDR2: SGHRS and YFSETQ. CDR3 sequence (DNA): TGCGCCAGCAGCCGCCAGACAGGGGAATACACTGAAGCTTTCTTT. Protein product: CASSRQTGEYTEAFF.

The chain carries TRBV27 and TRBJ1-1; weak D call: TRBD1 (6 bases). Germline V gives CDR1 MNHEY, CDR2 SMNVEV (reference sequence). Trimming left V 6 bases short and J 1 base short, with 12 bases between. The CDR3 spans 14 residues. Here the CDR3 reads CASRQGRGNTEAFF. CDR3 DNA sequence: TGTGCCAGCAGGCAGGGGAGAGGGAACACTGAAGCTTTCTTT.

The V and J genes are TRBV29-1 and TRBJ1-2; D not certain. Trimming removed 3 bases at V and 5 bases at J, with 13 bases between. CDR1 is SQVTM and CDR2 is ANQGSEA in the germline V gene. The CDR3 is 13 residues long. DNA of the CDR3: TGCAGCGTTGAGCTGGTGGCTGCTTATGGCTACACCTTC. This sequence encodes CSVELVAAYGYTF. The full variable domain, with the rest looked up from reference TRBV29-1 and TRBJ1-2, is SAVISQKPSRDICQRGTSLTIQCQVDSQVTMMFWYRQQPGQSLTLIATANQGSEATYESGFVIDKFPISRPNLTFSTLTVSNMSPEDSSIYLCSVELVAAYGYTFGSGTRLTVV.

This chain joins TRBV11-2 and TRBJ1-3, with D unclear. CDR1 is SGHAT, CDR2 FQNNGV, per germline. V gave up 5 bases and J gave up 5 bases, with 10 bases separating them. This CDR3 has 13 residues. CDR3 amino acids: CASSPGGRNTIYF. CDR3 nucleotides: TGTGCCAGCAGCCCGGGAGGTAGAAACACCATATATTTT.

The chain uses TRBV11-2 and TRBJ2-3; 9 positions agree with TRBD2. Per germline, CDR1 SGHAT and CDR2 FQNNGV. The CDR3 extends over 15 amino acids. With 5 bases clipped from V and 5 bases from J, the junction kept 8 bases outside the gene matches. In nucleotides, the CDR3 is TGTGCCAGCAGCCCCGGTAGCGGGAGAGGAGATACGCAGTATTTT. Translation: CASSPGSGRGDTQYF.

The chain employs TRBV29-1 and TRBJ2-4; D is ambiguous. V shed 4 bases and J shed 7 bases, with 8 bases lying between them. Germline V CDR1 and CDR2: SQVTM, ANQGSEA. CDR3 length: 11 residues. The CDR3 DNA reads TGCAGCGTTGCGTCTTCCAACATTCAGTACTTC. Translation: CSVASSNIQYF.

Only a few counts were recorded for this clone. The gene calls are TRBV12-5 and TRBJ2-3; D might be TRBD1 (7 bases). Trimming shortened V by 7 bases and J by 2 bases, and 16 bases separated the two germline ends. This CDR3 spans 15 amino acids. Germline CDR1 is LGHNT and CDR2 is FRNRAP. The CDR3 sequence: CASARGAVPTDTQYF. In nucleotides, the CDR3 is TGTGCTAGTGCCAGGGGGGCGGTACCCACAGATACGCAGTATTTT. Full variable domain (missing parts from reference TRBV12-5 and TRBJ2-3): DARVTQTPRHKVTEMGQEVTMRCQPILGHNTVFWYRQTMMQGLELLAYFRNRAPLDDSGMPKDRFSAEMPDATLATLKIQPSEPRDSAVYFCASARGAVPTDTQYFGPGTRLTVL.

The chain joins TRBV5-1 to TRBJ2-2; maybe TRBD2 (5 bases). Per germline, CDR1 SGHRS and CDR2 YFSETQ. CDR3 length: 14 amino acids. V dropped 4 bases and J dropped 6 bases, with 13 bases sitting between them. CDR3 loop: CASSRTGSPGELFF. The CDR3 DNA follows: TGCGCCAGCAGCCGGACGGGGTCACCCGGGGAGCTGTTTTTT.

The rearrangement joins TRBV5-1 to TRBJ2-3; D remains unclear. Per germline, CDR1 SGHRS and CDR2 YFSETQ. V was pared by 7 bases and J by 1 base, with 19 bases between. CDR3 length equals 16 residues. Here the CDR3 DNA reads TGCGCCAGCGGTCCTGTGAGCCCCCTACGCACAGATACGCAGTATTTT. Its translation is CASGPVSPLRTDTQYF.